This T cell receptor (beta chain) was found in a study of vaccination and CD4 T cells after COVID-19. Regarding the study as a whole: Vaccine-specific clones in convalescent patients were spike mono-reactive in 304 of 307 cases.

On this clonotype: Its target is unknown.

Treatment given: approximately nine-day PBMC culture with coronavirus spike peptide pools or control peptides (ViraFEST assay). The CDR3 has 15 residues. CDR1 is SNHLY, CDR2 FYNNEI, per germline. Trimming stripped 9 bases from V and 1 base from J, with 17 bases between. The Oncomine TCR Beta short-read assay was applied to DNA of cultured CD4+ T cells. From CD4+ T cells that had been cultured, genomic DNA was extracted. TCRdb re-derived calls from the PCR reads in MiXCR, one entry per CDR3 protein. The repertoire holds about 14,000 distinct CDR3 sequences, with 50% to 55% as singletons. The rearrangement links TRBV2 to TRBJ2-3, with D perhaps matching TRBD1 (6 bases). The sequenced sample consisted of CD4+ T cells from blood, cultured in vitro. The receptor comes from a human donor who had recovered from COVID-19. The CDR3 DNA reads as TGTGCCAGTGGGGGCAGGGGACGGGGCACAGATACGCAGTATTTT. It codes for CASGGRGRGTDTQYF.